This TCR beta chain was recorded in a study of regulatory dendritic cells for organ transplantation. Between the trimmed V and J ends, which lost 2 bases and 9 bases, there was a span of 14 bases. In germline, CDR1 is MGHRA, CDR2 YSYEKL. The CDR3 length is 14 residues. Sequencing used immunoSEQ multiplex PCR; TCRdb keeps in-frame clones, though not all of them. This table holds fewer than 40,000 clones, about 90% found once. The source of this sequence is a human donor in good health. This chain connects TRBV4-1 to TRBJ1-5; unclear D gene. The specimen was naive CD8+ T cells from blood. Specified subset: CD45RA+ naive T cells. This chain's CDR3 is CASSQTQVSRPQHF. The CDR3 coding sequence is TGCGCCAGCAGCCAAACTCAAGTTTCTCGGCCCCAGCATTTT.